The present entry profiles one TCR beta chain with its context. What it recognizes is unknown. Germline V gives CDR1 ENHRY, CDR2 SYGVKD. J was trimmed by 0 bases and V by 10 bases; bases with no gene match: 11. CDR3 length equals 15 residues. Samples were taken several times over chemoradiotherapy. This record comes from a study of chemoradiotherapy in HPV16-positive cancers. The wider study: Candidate HPV-specific T-cell clones and common TCR motifs came from functional assays in a couple of HPV16-positive patients.

Findings and limits, study-wide: Better recurrence-free survival went with HPV-responsive T-cell expansion in HPV16-positive patients.

The assay was immunoSEQ multiplex PCR, and TCRdb's table has in-frame clones only and misses some. This table holds roughly 5,200 clones, 65% to 80% found once. This TCR came from a human donor with HPV-associated anogenital cancer. This chain joins TRBV10-3 and TRBJ2-7, with 8 bases identical to TRBD1. The material sequenced was tumor tissue, taken from a patient who underwent chemoradiotherapy. CDR3 nucleotides: TGTGCCACCGAACTGGGACAGGCTTACTCCTACGAGCAGTACTTC. This gives the protein CATELGQAYSYEQYF.